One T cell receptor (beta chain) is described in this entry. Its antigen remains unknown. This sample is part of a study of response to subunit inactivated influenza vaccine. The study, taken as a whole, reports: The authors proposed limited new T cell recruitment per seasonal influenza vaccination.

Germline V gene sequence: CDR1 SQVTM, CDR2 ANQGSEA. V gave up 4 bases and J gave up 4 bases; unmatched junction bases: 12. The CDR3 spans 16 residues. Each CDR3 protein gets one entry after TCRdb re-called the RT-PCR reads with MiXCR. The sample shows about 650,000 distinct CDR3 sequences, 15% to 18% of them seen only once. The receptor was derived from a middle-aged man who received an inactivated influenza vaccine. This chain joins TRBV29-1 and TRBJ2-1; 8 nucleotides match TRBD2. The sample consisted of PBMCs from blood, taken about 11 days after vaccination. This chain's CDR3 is CSVVGYQAGDYNEQFF. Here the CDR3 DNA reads TGCAGCGTTGTCGGTTATCAAGCGGGAGATTACAATGAGCAGTTCTTC.